One and the same sample provided the 27 T cell receptor beta chains below, sequenced in a study of vaccination effects on CD4 cells after COVID-19. Data came from immunoSEQ multiplex PCR; TCRdb stores just in-frame clones and leaves some out. The data contain approximately 70,000 clones, roughly 80% of them singletons. These TCRs are of unknown antigen specificity. Sequencing in the ViraFEST assay came after antigen-specific CD4+ T cells had been expanded with viral peptide pools, which were used to stimulate PBMC. On roughly day 10 of culture, CD4+ T cells were separated out. Participants each got two BNT162b2 or mRNA-1273 vaccine doses. The sample was CD4+ T cells from PBMCs cultured with HCoV-OC43 spike peptides, taken after COVID-19 vaccination. Noted subset: HCoV-OC43 spike overlapping peptide pool stimulation. These receptor sequences come from a human donor who received a COVID-19 vaccine.

The gene calls are TRBV27 and TRBJ2-1, with D unresolved. CDR3 size: 15 residues. V was pared by 4 bases and J by 4 bases, with 14 bases between. Germline lookup yields CDR1 MNHEY and CDR2 SMNVEV (reference sequence). DNA for the CDR3: TGTGCCAGCAGTTCTGACAAGAACTTATACAATGAGCAGTTCTTC. It encodes CASSSDKNLYNEQFF.

The genes are TRBV2 and TRBJ2-5; possibly TRBD2 for D (6 bases). The CDR3 contains 14 residues. Trimming took off 4 bases at V and 5 bases at J, with 14 bases between the two ends. Germline values: CDR1 SNHLY, CDR2 FYNNEI. Here the CDR3 DNA reads TGTGCCAGCAGTGCGGGCGGGGCGAGGGAGACCCAGTACTTC. As protein: CASSAGGARETQYF.

This clone was counted between two and nine times. The chain has TRBV3-1 (or the pseudogene TRBV3-2) and TRBJ1-5; D is unresolved. Trimming shortened V by 0 bases and J by 6 bases, and 6 bases separated the two germline ends. CDR1 LGHDT and CDR2 YNNKEL come from the germline V gene (reference sequence). The CDR3 sequence is 13 residues long. The CDR3 loop reads CASSQDISQPQHF. CDR3 nucleotide sequence: TGTGCCAGCAGCCAAGACATATCTCAGCCCCAGCATTTT.

This chain connects TRBV5-1 to TRBJ2-1, with 9 bases lining up with TRBD1. Germline lookup yields CDR1 SGHRS and CDR2 YFSETQ. This CDR3 is 13 amino acids long. V was pared by 4 bases and J by 6 bases, with 2 bases of the junction left unmatched. The CDR3 is CASSPDRGNEQFF. The CDR3 bases are TGCGCCAGCAGCCCGGACAGGGGCAATGAGCAGTTCTTC.

The chain couples TRBV15 to TRBJ2-2, with 15 positions matching TRBD2. Germline-derived CDR1 and CDR2 are LNHNV and YYDKDF (reference sequence). This CDR3 is built from 18 residues. The V and J ends lost 3 bases and 3 bases, in that order; junction bases with no gene match: 5. CDR3 coding DNA: TGTGCCACCAGCAGCACCGGACTAGCGGGGGGGCACACCGGGGAGCTGTTTTTT. Its translation is CATSSTGLAGGHTGELFF. Full variable domain (remainder filled in from reference TRBV15 and TRBJ2-2): DAMVIQNPRYQVTQFGKPVTLSCSQTLNHNVMYWYQQKSSQAPKLLFHYYDKDFNNEADTPDNFQSRRPNTSFCFLDIRSPGLGDTAMYLCATSSTGLAGGHTGELFFGEGSRLTVL.

CDR3 loop: CASSPSPGVGYEQYV. CDR3 DNA sequence: TGCGCCAGCAGCCCTTCCCCAGGGGTCGGATACGAGCAGTACGTC. V and J are TRBV4-1 and TRBJ2-7; D may be TRBD1 (6 bases). Germline assignment: CDR1 MGHRA and CDR2 YSYEKL. The CDR3 runs to 15 residues. Trimming pared 4 bases from V and 4 bases from J, leaving 17 bases between.

The genes are TRBV5-1 and TRBJ2-5; D perhaps matches TRBD1 (6 bases). Germline V gene sequence: CDR1 SGHRS, CDR2 YFSETQ. The CDR3 runs to 13 residues. V lost 4 bases to trimming and J lost 2 bases, with 9 bases between them. For the CDR3, the DNA is TGCGCCAGCAGCCCTGACAGGCAAGAGACCCAGTACTTC. It yields the protein CASSPDRQETQYF.

This CDR3 is CSAVRELHTEAFF. The CDR3 region has the DNA TGCAGCGCTGTCAGGGAGTTGCACACTGAAGCTTTCTTT. This sequence joins TRBV29-1 and TRBJ1-1; TRBD1 might be the D (5 bases). Trimming pared 7 bases from V and 3 bases from J, leaving 15 bases between. This CDR3 contains 13 residues. Germline CDR1 is SQVTM and CDR2 is ANQGSEA.

The chain employs TRBV5-1 and TRBJ1-2; D gene unclear. Germline V CDR1 and CDR2: SGHRS, YFSETQ. The CDR3 loop spans 14 amino acids. The V end lost 0 bases, the J end lost 4 bases, and 10 bases lay between the germline ends. CDR3 in amino acids: CASSLGTASYGYTF. The DNA for the CDR3 is TGCGCCAGCAGCTTGGGAACTGCAAGCTATGGCTACACCTTC.

The chain uses TRBV27 and TRBJ2-5; perhaps TRBD1 as D (6 bases). CDR1 MNHEY and CDR2 SMNVEV come from the germline V gene (reference sequence). CDR3 length equals 13 residues. Trimming cost V 4 bases and J 5 bases, with 11 bases left between them. Here the CDR3 reads CASSYRDRETQYF. CDR3 DNA sequence: TGTGCCAGCAGTTACAGGGATCGGGAGACCCAGTACTTC.

This clone has more than one count but fewer than ten. The V gene is TRBV6-1, the J gene TRBJ2-3; maybe TRBD1 (5 bases). CDR1 is MNHNS, CDR2 SASEGT, per germline. Trimming pared 3 bases from V and 3 bases from J, leaving 16 bases between. This CDR3 comprises 16 residues. CDR3 sequence: CASSDKQGSGTDTQYF. For the CDR3, the DNA is TGTGCCAGCAGTGACAAGCAGGGTTCCGGAACAGATACGCAGTATTTT.

This chain uses TRBV29-1 with TRBJ1-5, with D perhaps TRBD1 (6 bases). CDR3 length: 14 amino acids. Germline V gene sequence: CDR1 SQVTM, CDR2 ANQGSEA. V dropped 4 bases and J dropped 5 bases, with 15 bases sitting between them. CDR3 loop: CSVGVRGLDQPQHF. The CDR3 bases are TGCAGCGTTGGGGTCAGGGGCCTTGATCAGCCCCAGCATTTT.

Here the CDR3 DNA reads TGTGCCAGCAGTTACTTTGGCAGGCAAGGCTATGGCTACACCTTC. Its protein product is CASSYFGRQGYGYTF. The chain is built from TRBV6-2 or TRBV6-3 and TRBJ1-2; D unclear. Germline V gene lookup returns CDR1 MNHEY and CDR2 SVGEGT. The CDR3 has 15 amino acids. V lost 1 base, J lost 4 bases, and 13 bases lay in between.

The chain carries TRBV5-1 and TRBJ2-5, with TRBD1 matching 7 bases. Germline V gene lookup returns CDR1 SGHRS and CDR2 YFSETQ. Germline trimming cut 4 bases from V and 5 bases from J; bases unmatched to any gene: 11. This CDR3 contains 15 residues. The CDR3 sequence: CASSKPQGSLETQYF. In DNA form, the CDR3 reads TGCGCCAGCAGCAAGCCACAGGGGAGTTTGGAGACCCAGTACTTC. The full variable domain, completed using reference TRBV5-1 and TRBJ2-5, is KAGVTQTPRYLIKTRGQQVTLSCSPISGHRSVSWYQQTPGQGLQFLFEYFSETQRNKGNFPGRFSGRQFSNSRSEMNVSTLELGDSALYLCASSKPQGSLETQYFGPGTRLLVL.

This chain joins TRBV18 and TRBJ1-2, with 7 bases matching TRBD1. Trimming at V came to 3 bases and at J to 4 bases, leaving 5 bases not matched to a gene. The CDR3 is 14 residues long. Germline V gene data show CDR1 as KGHSH and CDR2 as LQKENI. The CDR3 DNA follows: TGTGCCAGCTCACCGCGACAGGGATCCTATGGCTACACCTTC. It translates to CASSPRQGSYGYTF. Variable domain in full (rest from reference TRBV18 and TRBJ1-2): NAGVMQNPRHLVRRRGQEARLRCSPMKGHSHVYWYRQLPEEGLKFMVYLQKENIIDESGMPKERFSAEFPKEGPSILRIQQVVRGDSAAYFCASSPRQGSYGYTFGSGTRLTVV.

This chain connects TRBV7-6 to TRBJ2-1, with TRBD2 matching 7 bases. Germline V gene lookup returns CDR1 SGHVS and CDR2 FNYEAQ. Germline trimming cut 1 base from V and 0 bases from J; bases unmatched to any gene: 0. The CDR3 contains 15 residues. CDR3 sequence reads: CASSLERGSYNEQFF. The CDR3 DNA follows: TGTGCCAGCAGCTTAGAGCGGGGCTCCTACAATGAGCAGTTCTTC.

CDR3 coding DNA: TGTGCCAGCACGCCACAGGGAGCCAAAAACATTCAGTACTTC. It translates to CASTPQGAKNIQYF. V usage is TRBV18 and J usage is TRBJ2-4; maybe TRBD1 (6 bases). This CDR3 has 14 amino acids. Germline lookup yields CDR1 KGHSH and CDR2 LQKENI. Trimming left V 8 bases short and J 0 bases short, with 11 bases between.

The chain carries TRBV15 and TRBJ2-6; D possibly corresponds to TRBD1 (6 bases). Germline assignment: CDR1 LNHNV and CDR2 YYDKDF (reference sequence). Trimming took 1 base from V and 0 from J, leaving 13 bases between them. This CDR3 has 18 amino acids. CDR3 bases: TGTGCCACCAGCAGAGTACGACAGGCGATCTCTGGGGCCAACGTCCTGACTTTC. It specifies CATSRVRQAISGANVLTF. Based on the CDR3 plus reference TRBV15 and TRBJ2-6, the full variable domain is DAMVIQNPRYQVTQFGKPVTLSCSQTLNHNVMYWYQQKSSQAPKLLFHYYDKDFNNEADTPDNFQSRRPNTSFCFLDIRSPGLGDTAMYLCATSRVRQAISGANVLTFGAGSRLTVL.

This clone came up a few times. This chain connects TRBV2 to TRBJ1-2; D ambiguous. Per the germline V gene, CDR1 is SNHLY and CDR2 is FYNNEI. The germline V and J ends were trimmed by 8 bases and 8 bases, with 18 bases remaining between them. This CDR3 comprises 13 residues. The CDR3 loop reads CASSDPVRWGYTF. The CDR3 DNA is TGTGCCAGCTCGGACCCGGTTAGGTGGGGCTACACCTTC.

This clone was picked up a small number of times. This chain uses TRBV30 with TRBJ1-5; a possible D gene is TRBD1 (5 bases). CDR1 GTSNPN and CDR2 SVGIG come from the germline V gene (reference sequence). V was cut by 1 base and J by 1 base, with 5 bases left in between. This CDR3 is 13 amino acids long. In nucleotides, the CDR3 is TGTGCCTGGAGTGGGGGCAGCAATCAGCCCCAGCATTTT. This sequence encodes CAWSGGSNQPQHF.

The V and J genes are TRBV7-2 and TRBJ2-1; D is uncertain. The CDR3 contains 12 residues. CDR1 SGHTA and CDR2 FQGNSA come from the germline V gene. Trimming took off 4 bases at V and 7 bases at J, with 8 bases between the two ends. CDR3 in amino acids: CASSSRMNEQFF. Here the CDR3 DNA reads TGTGCCAGCAGCTCCAGAATGAATGAGCAGTTCTTC.

V and J are TRBV7-6 and TRBJ2-3; 8 bases are shared with TRBD2. Losses at the gene ends were 2 bases for V and 1 base for J; bases not matched to a gene: 11. Germline V gene sequence: CDR1 SGHVS, CDR2 FNYEAQ. CDR3 length: 18 residues. The CDR3 DNA is TGTGCCAGCAGCTTACCCCCGGGGAGCGGGGGTCGCACAGATACGCAGTATTTT. This codes for CASSLPPGSGGRTDTQYF.

This clone turned up a few times. The chain recombines TRBV5-1 with TRBJ1-1; no clear D gene. Germline loops: CDR1 SGHRS, CDR2 YFSETQ. This CDR3 spans 13 amino acids. The V and J ends lost 0 bases and 3 bases respectively, with 6 bases between them. CDR3 residues: CASSLDIYTEAFF. The CDR3 DNA follows: TGCGCCAGCAGCTTGGATATCTACACTGAAGCTTTCTTT.

V usage is TRBV5-1 and J usage is TRBJ2-2; unclear D gene. The germline V gene has CDR1 SGHRS and CDR2 YFSETQ. The CDR3 has 13 residues. Trimming removed 4 bases from V and 7 bases from J, with 11 bases in between. The chain's CDR3 is CASSPLGSGELFF. CDR3 sequence (DNA): TGCGCCAGCAGCCCGCTTGGAAGCGGGGAGCTGTTTTTT.

The CDR3, as DNA: TGTGCCAGCAGTGTGTGGAGCGGGGTACGCAATGAGCAGTTCTTC. The encoded protein is CASSVWSGVRNEQFF. The chain combines TRBV5-6 with TRBJ2-1; 7 bases fit TRBD2. The trim removed 5 bases at V and 6 bases at J, leaving 11 bases unmatched. The length of the CDR3 is 15 residues. The V gene's germline CDR1 is SGHDT and CDR2 YYEEEE.

This clone was found once. V and J are TRBV19 and TRBJ1-2, with 12 bases that match TRBD1. Germline CDR1 and CDR2: LNHDA and SQIVND (reference sequence). J lost 2 bases, V lost 4 bases, and 2 bases had no gene match. The CDR3 contains 15 residues. The CDR3 is CASSRGTGGNYGYTF. The CDR3 DNA follows: TGTGCCAGTAGTAGGGGGACAGGGGGCAACTATGGCTACACCTTC.

The chain employs TRBV6-1 and TRBJ2-2; 9 bases align to TRBD1. CDR3 length: 14 amino acids. Looked up from germline, CDR1 is MNHNS and CDR2 is SASEGT. Unmatched junction bases numbered 4, after V lost 6 bases and J lost 5 bases. The CDR3 loop reads CASRGTGFTGELFF. CDR3 coding DNA: TGTGCCAGCAGAGGGACAGGGTTTACCGGGGAGCTGTTTTTT.